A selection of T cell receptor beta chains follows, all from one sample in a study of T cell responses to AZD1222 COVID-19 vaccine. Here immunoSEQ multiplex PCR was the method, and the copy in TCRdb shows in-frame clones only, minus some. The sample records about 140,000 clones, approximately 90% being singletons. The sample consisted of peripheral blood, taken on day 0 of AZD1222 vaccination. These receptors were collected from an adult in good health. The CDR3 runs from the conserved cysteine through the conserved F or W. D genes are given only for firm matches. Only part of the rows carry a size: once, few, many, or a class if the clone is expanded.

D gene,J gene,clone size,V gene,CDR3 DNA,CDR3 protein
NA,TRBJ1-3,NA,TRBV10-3,TGTGCCATCAGTGAGGTCGGCTCTGGAAACACCATATATTTT,CAISEVGSGNTIYF
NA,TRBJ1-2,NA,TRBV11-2,TGTGCCAGCAGCTCCCCGAGGACTAACCTCTATGGCTACACCTTC,CASSSPRTNLYGYTF
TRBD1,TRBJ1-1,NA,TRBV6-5,TGTGCCAGTAGAAAAGAGCGGACAGGTGGTTTTGAAGCTTTCTTT,CASRKERTGGFEAFF
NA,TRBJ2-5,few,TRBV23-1,TGCGCCAGCCCCCCCCGGCAGGACCCCTGGAGGGAGACCCAGTACTTC,CASPPRQDPWRETQYF
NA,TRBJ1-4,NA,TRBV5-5,TGTGCCAGCAGCTTGGAGTCGACAGCCGATGAAAAACTGTTTTTT,CASSLESTADEKLFF
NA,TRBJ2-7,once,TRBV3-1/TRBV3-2,TGTGCCAGCAGCCATGTCTCCGGAAGCACCTACGAGCAGTACTTC,CASSHVSGSTYEQYF
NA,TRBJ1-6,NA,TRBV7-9,TGTGCCAGCAGCTTATATCCGGGGGAAAATTCACCCCTCCACTTT,CASSLYPGENSPLHF
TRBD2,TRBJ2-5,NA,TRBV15,TGTGCCACCAGCGGACTAGCGGGGGGTCTCAACCAAGAGACCCAGTACTTC,CATSGLAGGLNQETQYF
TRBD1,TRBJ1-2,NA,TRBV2,TGTGCCAGCAGTGAACCGGGACAGGGCCCGTATGGCTACACCTTC,CASSEPGQGPYGYTF
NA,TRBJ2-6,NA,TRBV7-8,TGTGCCAGCAGCTCCCCGGAGATGGGCTCTGGGGCCAACGTCCTGACTTTC,CASSSPEMGSGANVLTF
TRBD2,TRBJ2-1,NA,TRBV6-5,TGTGCCAGCAGTTCACTAGCGAGCTCCTACAATGAGCAGTTCTTC,CASSSLASSYNEQFF
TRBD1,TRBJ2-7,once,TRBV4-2,TGTGCCACCACCCGGGACAGGGCCGCCTACGAGCAGTACTTC,CATTRDRAAYEQYF
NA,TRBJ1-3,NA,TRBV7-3,TGTGCCAGCAGCTTTGGGCCGGGAGGAGGAAACACCATATATTTT,CASSFGPGGGNTIYF
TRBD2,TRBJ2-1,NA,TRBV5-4,TGTGCCAGCAGCCCCCGGACTAGTTACCTCAATGAGCAGTTCTTC,CASSPRTSYLNEQFF
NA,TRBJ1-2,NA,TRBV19,TGTGCCAGTAGTACCTACGGGGGACCCAACTATGGCTACACCTTC,CASSTYGGPNYGYTF
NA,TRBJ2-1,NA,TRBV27,TGTGCCAGCAGTCATCCAGCCAACAATGAGCAGTTCTTC,CASSHPANNEQFF
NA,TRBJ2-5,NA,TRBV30,TGTGCCTGGGGGCCCATCCAAGAGACCCAGTACTTC,CAWGPIQETQYF
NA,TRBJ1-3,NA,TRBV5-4,TGTGCCAGCAGCTTGGCCGACACCCGAAACACCATATATTTT,CASSLADTRNTIYF
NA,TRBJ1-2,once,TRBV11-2,TGTGCCAGCAGCAGAGACGGGGGGCGTAACTATGGCTACACCTTC,CASSRDGGRNYGYTF
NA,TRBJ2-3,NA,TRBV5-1,TGCGCCAGCAGCTTGTTGCTGTCAGATACGCAGTATTTT,CASSLLLSDTQYF
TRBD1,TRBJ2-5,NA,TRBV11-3,TGTGCCAGCAGCTTCAGGGACAGGGGGTCAGAGACCCAGTACTTC,CASSFRDRGSETQYF
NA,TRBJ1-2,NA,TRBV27,TGTGCCAGCAGCCGATGGTCTCGACAGATCTACTATGGCTACACCTTC,CASSRWSRQIYYGYTF
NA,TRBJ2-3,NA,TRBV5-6,TGTGCCAGCAGCCCGCCTACACTTGACACAGATACGCAGTATTTT,CASSPPTLDTDTQYF
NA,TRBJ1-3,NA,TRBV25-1,TGTGCCACCAGAGCTGGAAACACCATATATTTT,CATRAGNTIYF
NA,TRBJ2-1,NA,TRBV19,TGTGCCAGTAGTTTCCAGGTTGGAGGTTACAATGAGCAGTTCTTC,CASSFQVGGYNEQFF
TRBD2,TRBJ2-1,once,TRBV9,TGTGCCAGCAGCACACAAGACGGGGGGTACAATGAGCAGTTCTTC,CASSTQDGGYNEQFF
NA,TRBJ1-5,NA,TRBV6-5,TGTGCCAGCAGTTACTCGAAGGGTCAGCCCCAGCATTTT,CASSYSKGQPQHF
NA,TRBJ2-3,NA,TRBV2,TGTGCCAGCAGTGCAGGGACACATAGCACAGATACGCAGTATTTT,CASSAGTHSTDTQYF
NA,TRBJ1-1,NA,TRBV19,TGTGCCAGTACGACACTAATGAACACTGAAGCTTTCTTT,CASTTLMNTEAFF
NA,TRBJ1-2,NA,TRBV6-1,TGTGCCAGCAGTGAGAACAGTAGGCCTTATGGCTACACCTTC,CASSENSRPYGYTF
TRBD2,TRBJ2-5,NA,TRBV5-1,TGCGCCAGCAGCTTGGGACTAGCGGGAGTAGAGACCCAGTACTTC,CASSLGLAGVETQYF
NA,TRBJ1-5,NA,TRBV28,TGTGCCAGCAGTCCCTCAGGGTACAATCAGCCCCAGCATTTT,CASSPSGYNQPQHF
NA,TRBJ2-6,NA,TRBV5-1,TGCGCCAGCAGCTTGGTCGGGGGAATCTCTGGGGCCAACGTCCTGACTTTC,CASSLVGGISGANVLTF
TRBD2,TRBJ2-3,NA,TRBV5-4,TGTGCCAGCAGCTTGAGGACTAGCGTAACGTCAGATACGCAGTATTTT,CASSLRTSVTSDTQYF
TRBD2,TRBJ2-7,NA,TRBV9,TGTGCCAGCAGCGTCTCAGCGGGGAATGGGGGAGTTTACGAGCAGTACTTC,CASSVSAGNGGVYEQYF
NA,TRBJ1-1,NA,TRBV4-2,TGTGCCAGCAGCCTTTACACTGAAGCTTTCTTT,CASSLYTEAFF
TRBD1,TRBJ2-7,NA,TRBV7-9,TGTGCCAGCAGCTTTCCGGGACAGTACTACGAGCAGTACTTC,CASSFPGQYYEQYF
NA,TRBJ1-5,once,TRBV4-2,TGTGCCAGCAGCCCGCCGGGGAATCAGCCCCAGCATTTT,CASSPPGNQPQHF
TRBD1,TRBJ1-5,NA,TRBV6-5,TGTGCCAGCAGGCGGGACAGCCACAATCAGCCCCAGCATTTT,CASRRDSHNQPQHF
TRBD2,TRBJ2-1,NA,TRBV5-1,TGCGCCAGCAGCTCGTTACTAGCGGGCTCCTACAATGAGCAGTTCTTC,CASSSLLAGSYNEQFF